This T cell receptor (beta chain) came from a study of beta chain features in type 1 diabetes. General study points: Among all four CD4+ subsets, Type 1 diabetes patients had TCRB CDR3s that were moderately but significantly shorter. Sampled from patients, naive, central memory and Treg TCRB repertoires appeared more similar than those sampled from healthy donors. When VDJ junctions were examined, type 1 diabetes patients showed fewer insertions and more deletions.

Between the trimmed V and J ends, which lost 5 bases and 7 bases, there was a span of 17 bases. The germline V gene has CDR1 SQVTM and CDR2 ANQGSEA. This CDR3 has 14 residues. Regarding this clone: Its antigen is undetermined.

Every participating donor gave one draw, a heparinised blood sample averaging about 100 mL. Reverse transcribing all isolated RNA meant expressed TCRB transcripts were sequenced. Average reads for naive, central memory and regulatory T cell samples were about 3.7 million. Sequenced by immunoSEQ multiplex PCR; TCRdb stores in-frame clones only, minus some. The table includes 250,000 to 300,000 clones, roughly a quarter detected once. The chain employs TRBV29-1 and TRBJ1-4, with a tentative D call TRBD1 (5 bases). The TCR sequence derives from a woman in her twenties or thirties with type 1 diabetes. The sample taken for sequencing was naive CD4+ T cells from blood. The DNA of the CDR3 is TGCAGCGTTACCCGAGACCTTGGGGCTGAAAAACTGTTTTTT. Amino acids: CSVTRDLGAEKLFF.